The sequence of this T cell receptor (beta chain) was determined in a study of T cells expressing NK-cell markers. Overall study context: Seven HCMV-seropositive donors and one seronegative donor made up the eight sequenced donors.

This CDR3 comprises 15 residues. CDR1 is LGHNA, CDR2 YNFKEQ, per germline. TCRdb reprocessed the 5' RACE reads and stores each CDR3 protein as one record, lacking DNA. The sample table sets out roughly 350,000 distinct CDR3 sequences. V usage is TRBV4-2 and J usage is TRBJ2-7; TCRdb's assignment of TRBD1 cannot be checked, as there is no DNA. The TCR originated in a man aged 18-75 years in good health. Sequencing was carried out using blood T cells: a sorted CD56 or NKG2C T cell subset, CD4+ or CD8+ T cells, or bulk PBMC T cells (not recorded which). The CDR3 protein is CASSRDSGTIYEQYF.